This record looks at one T cell receptor (beta chain) sequence and its context. One junction end does not reproduce the germline sequence, and a read error may be involved. This sample is part of a study of T-cell reconstitution after alpha-beta-depleted transplantation in children. Per the germline V gene, CDR1 is DFQATT and CDR2 is SNEGSKA (reference sequence). CDR3 length: 13 residues. For TCRbeta, the library was prepared with unique molecular identifiers. TCRdb reprocessed the PCR reads with MiXCR, giving one entry per CDR3 protein. The sample has approximately 420,000 distinct CDR3 sequences; under 13% are singletons.

Sequences were derived from PBMCs from the stem cell graft donor, sampled from the stem cell graft. This receptor was identified in a human donor who donated a stem cell graft to a child with acute myeloid leukemia. This chain connects TRBV20-1 to TRBJ2-1; 11 positions agree with TRBD2. The CDR3 nucleotides read TGCAGTGCTTCTGGCGGAACCGGGACTAGCGGACCCTTC. Its protein product is CSASGGTGTSGPF.